These T cell receptor beta chains were read from a single sample in a study of shared T cell receptors in the human thymus. Clones were sequenced by immunoSEQ multiplex PCR, and TCRdb holds only the in-frame ones, with some missing. The sample records roughly 700,000 clones, more than 75% being singletons. The data also belong to a second study, concerning human thymus T cells.

The sequenced material came from thymocytes. The receptors originated from a boy under two years old with a congenital heart defect. CDR3s include the opening cysteine and the closing phenylalanine or tryptophan. Each record gives: J gene, V gene, CDR3 protein.

TRBJ2-7	TRBV30	CAWSSHGDSGSYEQYF
TRBJ1-3	TRBV30	CAWRALPTIYF
TRBJ2-3	TRBV5-6	CASSLLGAKDTQYF
TRBJ2-7	TRBV27	CASSSSGEPSVYEQYF
TRBJ1-4	TRBV11-3	CASSLVDRDEKLFF
TRBJ2-7	TRBV19	CASSMGKGTDSSYEQYF
TRBJ2-1	TRBV30	CACPNVSGRENNEQFF
TRBJ2-7	TRBV23-1	CASSHQSKGGQVTYEQYF
TRBJ2-1	TRBV18	CASSSVWEMGYNEQFF
TRBJ1-1	TRBV11-2	CASSLGQGYTEAFF
TRBJ2-2	TRBV27	CASSLSIGVAGAPGELFF
TRBJ1-1	TRBV2	CASSEDGDRGMNTEAFF
TRBJ2-1	TRBV6-5	CASSTLAGGGNEQFF
TRBJ2-3	TRBV6-1	CASSEKRRQGPGDTQYF
TRBJ2-3	TRBV5-4	CASRQRTASTDTQYF
TRBJ2-1	TRBV25-1	CASSGSLAESYNEQFF
TRBJ2-3	TRBV7-9	CASSIPREQHITDTQYF
TRBJ2-7	TRBV19	CASRGSYYEQYF
TRBJ2-2	TRBV7-9	CASSLTSGTGDNTGELFF
TRBJ1-1	TRBV5-1	CASSPRQGWNTEAFF
TRBJ2-5	TRBV4-2	CASSQADRASGRIGGETQYF
TRBJ2-2	TRBV4-2	CASSLLDGGGQGNGELFF
TRBJ1-2	TRBV5-5	CASSLEMAVSYGYTF
TRBJ1-2	TRBV27	CASRPLQGDYGYTF
TRBJ1-3	TRBV6-1	CASSERGALGNTIYF
TRBJ2-1	TRBV7-9	CASSLPRLVPHNEQFF
TRBJ1-4	TRBV5-4	CASSLAPLTGGNEKLFF
TRBJ2-1	TRBV10-3	CAISESSLRDDNEQFF
TRBJ1-2	TRBV30	CAWSVQTGGGYTF
TRBJ2-1	TRBV9	CASSPRTSGSYNEQFF
TRBJ2-7	TRBV4-3	CASSQLVDGTGDEQYF
TRBJ2-1	TRBV30	CAWSALLAGTYNEQFF
TRBJ2-7	TRBV27	CASKLASSYEQYF
TRBJ1-4	TRBV11-3	CASSTAGRGRTNEKLFF
TRBJ1-1	TRBV12-5	CASGLVRGETEAFF
TRBJ2-5	TRBV28	CASRGGQETQYF
TRBJ2-3	TRBV10-2	CASNGTTRPTDTQYF
TRBJ2-5	TRBV11-2	CASSWSLETQYF
TRBJ2-2	TRBV2	CASSLGANTGELFF
TRBJ1-2	TRBV7-9	CASSLPPWTSHGYTF
TRBJ1-2	TRBV10-3	CAIRDRGRGYTF
TRBJ2-7	TRBV11-2	CASSGSEVDEQYF
TRBJ2-7	TRBV14	CASSQVGGGPSYEQYF
TRBJ2-1	TRBV28	CASSWGQGGPSYNEQFF
TRBJ1-2	TRBV14	CASSWGRGRSNYGYTF
TRBJ2-1	TRBV2	CEQRAEGHHNEQFF
TRBJ2-3	TRBV14	CASSQEFGGSADTQYF
TRBJ1-2	TRBV27	CASSPTSQGTNYGYTF
TRBJ1-4	TRBV5-1	CASSHRGFGEKLFF
TRBJ2-1	TRBV9	CASSENSGNEQFF
TRBJ1-4	TRBV7-8	CASSLTVRGLGNEKLFF
TRBJ1-2	TRBV15	CATSRASGGRNYGYTF
TRBJ2-7	TRBV6-5	CASSTQGRYNEQYF
TRBJ2-7	TRBV7-8	CASSPCGTPCFLSYEQYF
TRBJ2-2	TRBV15	CATSRPYTGELFF